This T cell receptor beta chain was found in a study of T-cell reconstitution after alpha-beta-depleted transplantation in children (TCRdb year 2016). Turning to the overall study: Using TCR repertoire profiling, the study quantitatively followed how T-cell immune reconstitution unfolded in children after TCRalphabeta/CD19-depleted allogeneic hematopoietic cell transplantation.

Here is what the overall study found, with its caveats: About two months after transplant, the apparently early recovery of alphabetaT-cell counts reportedly depended on just several hundred clones that had expanded rapidly and came from non-depleted graft cells. In some patients, the high TCRbeta diversity seen at day 60 was put down to recipient T cells and intrathymic progenitors that had survived conditioning. Hyperexpanded clone frequencies declined over subsequent months; after one year, T-cell counts and TCRbeta diversity were mostly attributed to newly produced T cells.

The germline V gene (reference sequence) gives CDR1 as GTSNPN and CDR2 as SVGIG. Counted from cysteine to phenylalanine, this CDR3 has 12 amino acids. Solely the CDR3 DNA is kept, with 36 bases framed from the first base. Ten or more counts support this clonotype. Its antigen remains undetermined. The junction and the germline gene differ at one end; a read error may be behind it. The meaning of the sample's treatment or condition label: allogeneic hematopoietic cell transplantation with graft depleted of TCRalphabeta T cells and CD19 B cells. Transplant recipients were children who received TCRalphabeta/CD19-depleted allogeneic hematopoietic cell grafts. Library preparation employed PCR. Sequenced on an Illumina HiSeq 2500. To normalize quantification of the TCRbeta repertoire, the TCR libraries were built with molecular barcoding that relied on unique molecular identifiers. TCRdb reanalyzed the raw reads on its own, using fastp at Q25 for trimming and MiXCR for clone calling, and kept in-frame beta chains. Each CDR3 protein appears once, grouped with its most common genes and DNA. The sample table records about 160,000 distinct CDR3 sequences; roughly 10% of these occur just once. Together, the top ten hold approximately 13% of the sample.

The sequencing used PBMCs, collected before TCRalphabeta/CD19-depleted stem cell transplant. This receptor was identified in a boy between 2 and 10 years old with acute myeloid leukemia, due to receive a stem cell transplant. Recombination linked TRBV30 to TRBJ1-3; the D gene remains uncertain. The DNA sequence reads TGTGCTTGGAGTGTCGCTGGAAACACCATATATTTT. It translates as CAWSVAGNTIYF.